This T cell receptor (beta chain) was obtained from a study of beta chain features in type 1 diabetes. Study-wide results and caveats: There were fewer insertions and more deletions at the VDJ junctions of type 1 diabetes patients. Shortening that was moderate but significant affected the TCRB CDR3s of Type 1 diabetes patients in all four CD4+ subsets. Overrepresentation of cells with high TCR expression could result from cDNA sequencing.

This clone was picked up a small number of times. Its antigen is not known. Germline trimming cut 5 bases from V and 1 base from J; bases unmatched to any gene: 3. This CDR3 region has 15 residues. Per the germline V gene, CDR1 is SGHVS and CDR2 is FQNEAQ. Expressed TCRB transcripts were sequenced after all isolated RNA was converted to cDNA. Here immunoSEQ multiplex PCR was the method, and the copy in TCRdb shows in-frame clones only, minus some. The sample contains around 150,000 clones, about 8.1% of which appear only once. The collection from each donor was one heparinised blood draw averaging roughly 0.11 L.

The sequence came from a man younger than 35 in good health. The V call is TRBV7-8, the J call TRBJ2-7, with 12 nucleotides matching TRBD2. The sample was central memory CD4+ T cells from blood. For the CDR3, the DNA is TGTGCCAGCAGCCCAGGACTAGCGGGATCCTACGAGCAGTACTTC. Its protein product is CASSPGLAGSYEQYF.